The T cell receptor beta chain under discussion was sequenced for a study of blood T cell repertoires in COVID-19. Overall study: Nucleic acid was either cDNA or gDNA, and it came from T cells, B-cell-depleted T cells, or PBMCs.

Profiled with immunoSEQ multiplex PCR; TCRdb holds only in-frame clones, not every one. Seen here are about 170,000 clones, 60% to 85% observed once, and the top ten hold about 3%. Germline V gene sequence: CDR1 LNHDA, CDR2 SQIVND (reference sequence). Trimming pared 8 bases from V and 0 bases from J, leaving 11 bases between. This CDR3 has 14 amino acids. The genes are TRBV19 and TRBJ2-4, with D maybe TRBD2 (5 bases). The sequence was obtained from an older man with acute or convalescent COVID-19. The sequenced material came from peripheral blood. CDR3 DNA sequence: TGTGCCAGTGGTCCCGAGGGAGCCAAAAACATTCAGTACTTC. Residues: CASGPEGAKNIQYF.